Reported below is one T cell receptor beta chain. No antigen is known for it. The sample originates from a study of TIL therapy for anti-PD-1-resistant metastatic lung cancer. Study as a whole: Tumors carried a median around 1.4 non-synonymous mutations per megabase.

Study-level results: The baseline peripheral repertoire was partially replaced by infused TIL clonotypes that later decayed. Patients were highly selected, enriched for treatment-naive, never-smoker and oncogene-addicted cases.

Noted time point: pre-treatment sample, taken before nivolumab and TIL therapy. The libraries were made with immunoSEQ v3. Produced via immunoSEQ multiplex PCR; TCRdb's table is partial and in-frame only. Among tens of thousands of clones listed, over 70% were seen once. The sequence was obtained from a person between 30 and 80 years old with non-small cell lung cancer. Sequenced here: blood, sampled at baseline.

The CDR3 DNA follows: TGTGCCAGCAGCGCTCAAGGGGATCGCGCTGGCTACACCTTC. It is translated as CASSAQGDRAGYTF. The chain couples TRBV7-3 to TRBJ1-2, with D perhaps TRBD1 (5 bases). This CDR3 spans 14 amino acids. Trimming stripped 5 bases from V and 7 bases from J, with 17 bases between. Per germline, CDR1 SGHTA and CDR2 FQGTGA.